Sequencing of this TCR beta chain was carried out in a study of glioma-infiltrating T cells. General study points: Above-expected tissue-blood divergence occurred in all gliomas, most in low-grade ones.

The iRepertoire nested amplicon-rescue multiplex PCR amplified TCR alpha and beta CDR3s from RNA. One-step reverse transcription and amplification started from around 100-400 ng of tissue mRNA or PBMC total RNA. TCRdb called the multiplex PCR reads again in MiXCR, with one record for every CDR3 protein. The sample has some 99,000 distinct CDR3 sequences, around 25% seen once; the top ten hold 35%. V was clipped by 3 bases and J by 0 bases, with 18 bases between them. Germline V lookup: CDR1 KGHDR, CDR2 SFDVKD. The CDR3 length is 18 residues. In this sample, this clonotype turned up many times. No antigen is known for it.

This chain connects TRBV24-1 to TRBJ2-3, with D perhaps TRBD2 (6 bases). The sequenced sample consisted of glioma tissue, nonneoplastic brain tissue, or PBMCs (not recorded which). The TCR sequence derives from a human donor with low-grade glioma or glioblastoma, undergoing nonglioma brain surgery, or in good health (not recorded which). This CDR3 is CATSDPRDGGDSTDTQYF. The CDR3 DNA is TGTGCCACCAGTGATCCCCGGGACGGGGGAGATAGCACAGATACGCAGTATTTT.